A selection of T cell receptor beta chains follows, all from one sample in a study of T-cell reconstitution after alpha-beta-depleted transplantation in children. Each CDR3 protein is one row after TCRdb ran MiXCR on the PCR reads. The table shows almost 500,000 distinct CDR3 sequences, with about 10% occurring only once. The specimen comprised PBMCs, sampled before TCRalphabeta/CD19-depleted stem cell transplant. The receptors shown here come from a child aged 2 to 9 with inherited bone marrow failure, due to receive a stem cell transplant. The CDR3 runs from the conserved cysteine through the conserved F or W. A D gene is named only where the DNA matches it firmly. Size is stated for part of the rows, as once, few or many counts, or as a class when the clone is expanded.

- many TRBJ1-2 TRBV27 CASSLMGTGGYTF TGTGCCAGCAGTTTAATGGGGACGGGTGGCTACACCTTC
- - TRBJ2-2 TRBV20-1 CSAIGFKGEPPNTGELFF TGCAGTGCTATCGGCTTTAAAGGGGAGCCACCGAACACCGGGGAGCTGTTTTTT
- many TRBJ1-2 TRBV28 CASSAGLPPRYGYTF TGTGCCAGCAGTGCGGGACTCCCTCCTCGCTATGGCTACACCTTC
- - TRBJ2-7 TRBV15 CATSSFGAYEQYF TGTGCCACCAGCAGCTTCGGGGCCTACGAGCAGTACTTC
- many TRBJ2-4 TRBV5-1 CASSYSYLQGAKNIQYF TGCGCCAGCAGCTACTCCTACCTACAGGGAGCCAAAAACATTCAGTACTTC
- many TRBJ1-1 TRBV29-1 CSVEFTLNTEAFF TGCAGCGTTGAATTTACGTTAAACACTGAAGCTTTCTTT
TRBD1 many TRBJ2-7 TRBV7-8 CASSPPWGRGSSYEQYF TGTGCCAGCAGCCCCCCCTGGGGCAGGGGGTCCTCCTACGAGCAGTACTTC
- many TRBJ2-1 TRBV10-3 CAISERGASSYNEQFF TGTGCCATCAGTGAAAGGGGGGCGAGCTCCTACAATGAGCAGTTCTTC
TRBD1 many TRBJ2-5 TRBV7-9 CASSDSAAGGQYF TGTGCCAGCAGCGACAGCGCGGCAGGGGGCCAGTACTTC
TRBD1 few TRBJ2-7 TRBV4-3 CASSRRLGQSYEQYF TGCGCCAGCAGCCGACGTCTGGGACAGTCCTACGAGCAGTACTTC
TRBD2 many TRBJ2-7 TRBV29-1 CSVETAAGGPHF TGCAGCGTTGAAACGGCGGCGGGAGGGCCACACTTC
- many TRBJ2-1 TRBV12-3/TRBV12-4 CASSLTSEQFF TGTGCCAGCAGTTTAACTTCCGAGCAGTTCTTC
- - TRBJ1-5 TRBV4-3 CASSQEWGRNNQPQHF TGCGCCAGCAGCCAAGAATGGGGGCGTAACAATCAGCCCCAGCATTTT
- many TRBJ1-5 TRBV10-2 CASGGGDQPQHF TGCGCCAGCGGGGGAGGGGATCAGCCCCAGCATTTT
TRBD2 - TRBJ2-2 TRBV20-1 CSARVATSGMYTGELFF TGCAGTGCTAGGGTGGCTACTAGCGGGATGTACACCGGGGAGCTGTTTTTT